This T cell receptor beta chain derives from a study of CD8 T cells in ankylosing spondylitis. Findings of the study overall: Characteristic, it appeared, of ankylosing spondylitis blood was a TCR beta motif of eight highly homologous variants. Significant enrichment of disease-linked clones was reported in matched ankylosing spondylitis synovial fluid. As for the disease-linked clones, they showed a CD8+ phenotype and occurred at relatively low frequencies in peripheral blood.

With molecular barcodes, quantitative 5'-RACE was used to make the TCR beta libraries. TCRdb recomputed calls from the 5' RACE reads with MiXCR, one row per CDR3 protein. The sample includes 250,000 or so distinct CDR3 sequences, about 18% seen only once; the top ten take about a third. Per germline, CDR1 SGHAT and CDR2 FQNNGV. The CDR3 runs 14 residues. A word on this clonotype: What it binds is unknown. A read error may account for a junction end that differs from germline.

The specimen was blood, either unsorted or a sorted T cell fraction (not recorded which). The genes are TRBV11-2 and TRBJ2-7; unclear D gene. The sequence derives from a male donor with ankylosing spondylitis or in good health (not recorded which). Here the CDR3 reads CTSSLDFSSYEQYF. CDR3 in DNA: TGTACCAGCAGCTTAGATTTCAGCTCCTACGAGCAGTACTTC.